The rows below give T cell receptor beta chains drawn from one sample of a study of blood T cells in healthy people across ages. Each CDR3 protein is one row after TCRdb ran MiXCR on the 5' RACE reads. The sample gives about 1.1 million distinct CDR3 sequences, 35% to 40% of which show up once; about an eighth is in the top ten. The sequenced material came from blood. Receptors originate from a man younger than 35 in good health. CDR3s include the opening cysteine and the closing phenylalanine or tryptophan. D genes are given only for firm matches. The size field is filled for only some rows; it gives once, few, many or a size class.

d_gene	v_gene	j_gene	abundance	CDR3nt	CDR3aa
TRBD2	TRBV20-1	TRBJ2-3	many	TGCAGTGCTTTAACGACTAGCGGGGGGTCTAAAGATACGCAGTATTTT	CSALTTSGGSKDTQYF
TRBD1	TRBV27	TRBJ1-1	few	TGTGCCAGCAGTTTCGGACAGGGGGCTTTAGCTTTCTTT	CASSFGQGALAFF
TRBD1	TRBV12-3/TRBV12-4	TRBJ1-1	few	TGTGCCAGCATCCCGGGACAGGGACGGGCTTTCTTT	CASIPGQGRAFF
NA	TRBV27	TRBJ1-1	few	TGTGCCAGCAGTCCACCTGCGGCTGAAGCTTTCTTT	CASSPPAAEAFF
TRBD1	TRBV3-1	TRBJ1-1	once	TGTGCCAGCAGCCCAGGGGACAGGGCAACTGAAGCTTTCTTT	CASSPGDRATEAFF
TRBD1	TRBV29-1	TRBJ1-2	few	TGCAGCGTTGACAGGACAGGGTCTCTATATAGTGGCTACACCTTC	CSVDRTGSLYSGYTF
TRBD1	TRBV6-5	TRBJ2-1	many	TGTGCCAGCAGTTATCGACAGGGCAATGAGCAGTTCTTC	CASSYRQGNEQFF
NA	TRBV20-1	TRBJ2-1	few	TGCAGTGCTAGGCCGTTAGGGGGGGGAAACAATGAGCAGTTCTTC	CSARPLGGGNNEQFF
TRBD1	TRBV4-3	TRBJ2-2	few	TGCGCCAGCAGCCAAGATCACATACAGGGGGCGTCCACCGGGGAGCTGTTTTTT	CASSQDHIQGASTGELFF
NA	TRBV10-3	TRBJ1-1	NA	TGTGCCATCACGAGGGATCTGAACACTGAAGCTTTCTTT	CAITRDLNTEAFF
TRBD1	TRBV6-5	TRBJ1-1	few	TGTGCCAGCAGTCGATGGGACAGGGGAGGGGCTGGCGCTTTCTTT	CASSRWDRGGAGAFF
NA	TRBV29-1	TRBJ2-7	NA	TGCAGCGTTGAGAAGGGGGACTACGAGCAGTACTTC	CSVEKGDYEQYF